This T cell receptor beta chain was sequenced in a study of cytomegalovirus exposure and HLA in healthy donors. PCR primers comprised 60 Vbeta and 13 Jbeta primers. Sequencing used immunoSEQ multiplex PCR; TCRdb keeps in-frame clones, though not all of them. The sample records about 160,000 clones, roughly 71% being singletons. This CDR3 comprises 14 residues. V gave up 5 bases and J gave up 7 bases, with 16 bases separating them. Looked up from germline, CDR1 is MNHEY and CDR2 is SMNVEV (reference sequence). Those who donated were healthy bone marrow donors. Sequenced sample: PBMCs. The sequence came from a woman aged 45-65 years in good health and CMV-seropositive. The V and J genes are TRBV27 and TRBJ2-3; unclear D gene. The CDR3 DNA reads as TGTGCCAGCAGTGATTCTAGTGTACGTAATACGCAGTATTTT. This translates into CASSDSSVRNTQYF.